These T cell receptor beta chains were read from a single sample in a study of STAT5B mutations in CD4+ large granular lymphocyte leukemia. Clones were sequenced by immunoSEQ multiplex PCR, and TCRdb holds only the in-frame ones, with some missing. The sample has 37,000 or so clones, about 90% seen once. The sample taken for sequencing was CD4+ T cells from blood buffy coats. These receptors were collected from a human donor in good health. CDR3s include the opening cysteine and the closing phenylalanine or tryptophan. Each record gives: J gene, D gene, clone size, V gene, CDR3 protein, CDR3 DNA. A D gene is named only where the DNA matches it firmly. Rows may omit the clone size; those that give it use once, few, many or a size class.

TRBJ2-2,NA,NA,TRBV7-3,CASSSPSGELFF,TGTGCCAGCAGCTCCCCCTCCGGGGAGCTGTTTTTT
TRBJ2-7,NA,NA,TRBV5-5,CASSLRRDPREQYF,TGTGCCAGCAGCTTACGGCGGGATCCCAGGGAGCAGTACTTC
TRBJ2-7,NA,NA,TRBV10-1,CASSGGTLAGKQYF,TGCGCCAGCAGTGGGGGGACGCTAGCCGGGAAGCAGTACTTC
TRBJ2-5,TRBD2,NA,TRBV5-4,CASSLKLAGETQYF,TGTGCCAGCAGCCTAAAACTAGCGGGAGAGACCCAGTACTTC
TRBJ2-7,NA,NA,TRBV5-4,CASSQELPFGISFYEQYF,TGCGCCAGCAGCCAAGAGCTTCCTTTCGGAATCTCTTTCTACGAGCAGTACTTC
TRBJ1-2,TRBD1,NA,TRBV10-3,CAIRDRANYGYTF,TGTGCCATCAGGGACAGGGCTAACTATGGCTACACCTTC
TRBJ2-5,NA,NA,TRBV5-1,CASSTSYQETQYF,NA
TRBJ1-2,NA,NA,TRBV2,CASRRDTNYGYTF,TGTGCCAGCCGCCGGGACACTAACTATGGCTACACCTTC
TRBJ1-5,TRBD1,NA,TRBV18,CASSPLDRDSNQPQHF,TGTGCCAGCTCACCACTGGACAGGGATAGCAATCAGCCCCAGCATTTT
TRBJ1-1,NA,NA,TRBV7-6,CASSLVPGSNTEAFF,TGTGCCAGCAGCTTAGTCCCGGGCAGCAACACTGAAGCTTTCTTT
TRBJ1-5,NA,few,TRBV28,CASSDTYSNQPQHF,TGTGCCAGCAGTGACACCTATAGCAATCAGCCCCAGCATTTT
TRBJ1-6,NA,NA,TRBV5-6,CASSLYRALNSPLHF,TGTGCCAGCAGCCTATACCGGGCCTTAAATTCACCCCTCCACTTT
TRBJ2-2,TRBD1,NA,TRBV7-9,CASNPGTGSTGELFF,TGTGCCAGCAACCCCGGGACAGGGTCTACCGGGGAGCTGTTTTTT
TRBJ1-1,NA,NA,TRBV29-1,CSVVQRPPVGFF,TGCAGCGTCGTACAAAGACCGCCGGTTGGTTTCTTT
TRBJ2-2,NA,once,TRBV15,CATSREVFGNTGELFF,TGTGCCACCAGCAGAGAGGTATTCGGGAACACCGGGGAGCTGTTTTTT
TRBJ1-1,NA,NA,TRBV6-5,CASSYSTGNTEAFF,TGTGCCAGCAGTTACTCGACGGGGAACACTGAAGCTTTCTTT
TRBJ1-3,NA,NA,TRBV14,CASSPLGVSGNTIYF,TGTGCCAGCAGCCCCTTGGGGGTCTCTGGAAACACCATATATTTT
TRBJ1-1,NA,NA,TRBV5-1,CASSSYPGNTEAFF,TGCGCCAGCAGCTCCTACCCCGGGAACACTGAAGCTTTCTTT
TRBJ2-5,NA,NA,TRBV27,CASTTVASGAQTYF,NA
TRBJ1-5,NA,NA,TRBV10-3,CAISSGTLNQPQHF,TGTGCCATCAGCTCCGGGACGCTCAATCAGCCCCAGCATTTT
TRBJ1-5,TRBD1,NA,TRBV28,CASSLPGGRYQPQHF,TGTGCCAGCAGTCTTCCAGGGGGTAGGTATCAGCCCCAGCATTTT
TRBJ1-3,TRBD1,NA,TRBV6-6,CASSPGQGTGNTIYF,TGTGCCAGCAGCCCTGGACAGGGAACGGGAAACACCATATATTTT
TRBJ1-5,NA,once,TRBV6-1,CASSEGRVSNQPQHF,TGTGCCAGCAGTGAAGGCAGAGTTAGCAATCAGCCCCAGCATTTT
TRBJ2-3,NA,once,TRBV7-9,CASSQTAGADTQYF,TGTGCCAGCAGCCAGACCGCAGGGGCAGATACGCAGTATTTT
TRBJ2-7,TRBD1,NA,TRBV11-1,CASSPRDRGVYEQYF,TGTGCCAGCAGCCCCCGGGACAGGGGCGTATACGAGCAGTACTTC
TRBJ2-1,TRBD2,NA,TRBV9,CASSVGGRNEQFF,TGTGCCAGCAGCGTCGGCGGGAGGAATGAGCAGTTCTTC
TRBJ2-1,TRBD1,once,TRBV6-1,CASLETGVHNEQFF,TGTGCCAGCCTTGAGACAGGGGTACACAATGAGCAGTTCTTC